The rows below give T cell receptor beta chains drawn from one sample of a study of shared clonotypes between healthy human individuals. Sequencing was performed with immunoSEQ multiplex PCR; in TCRdb, only in-frame clones are kept and a portion is missing. The profile shows some 2.1 million clones, over 85% of them singletons. The sequenced material came from naive CD4+ T cells sorted from blood. The receptor source for this set is a man aged 18 to 29 in good health. CDR3s include the opening cysteine and the closing phenylalanine or tryptophan.

>TRBV6-5|TRBJ2-3
CASSYSPGGTDTQYF
>TRBV19|TRBJ2-1
CASSITTSGSYNEQFF
>TRBV19|TRBJ2-7
CASTGSGTGIYEQYF
>TRBV28|TRBJ2-1
CASSPSGGSLRDNEQFF
>TRBV5-1|TRBJ1-1
CASSLGPTGNTEAFF
>TRBV7-6|TRBJ2-5
CASSWTGKETQYF
>TRBV2|TRBJ1-3
CASILASSGNTIYF
>TRBV6-1|TRBJ2-7
CASPREGSSYEQYF
>TRBV30|TRBJ1-6
CAWKGLGRAPSSYNSPLHF
>TRBV5-1|TRBJ2-1
CASREAGHTNEQFF
>TRBV27|TRBJ2-2
CASSLPGLSTGELFF
>TRBV19|TRBJ1-5
CASTTTGWEPQHF
>TRBV27|TRBJ2-7
CASSFGAGASYEQYF
>TRBV2|TRBJ2-7
CATAVHPAGGPRYEQYF
>TRBV28|TRBJ1-5
CASSRTGVNQPQHF
>TRBV30|TRBJ2-3
CAWSVGKDTQYF
>TRBV4-3|TRBJ2-7
CASSLETGPEQYF
>TRBV5-1|TRBJ2-5
CASSLMTSGGQETQYF
>TRBV9|TRBJ2-3
CASSAEGRPTDTQYF
>TRBV4-2|TRBJ2-2
CASLRETGGLNTGELFF
>TRBV4-2|TRBJ2-3
CASSQDPPRGSTDTQYF
>TRBV4-3|TRBJ2-7
CASSQGLAGDFYEQYF
>TRBV10-3|TRBJ2-7
CAGDQGIPYEQYF
>TRBV2|TRBJ2-7
CATHSGSGGEQYF
>TRBV5-6|TRBJ1-3
CASSLRGWAGNTIYF